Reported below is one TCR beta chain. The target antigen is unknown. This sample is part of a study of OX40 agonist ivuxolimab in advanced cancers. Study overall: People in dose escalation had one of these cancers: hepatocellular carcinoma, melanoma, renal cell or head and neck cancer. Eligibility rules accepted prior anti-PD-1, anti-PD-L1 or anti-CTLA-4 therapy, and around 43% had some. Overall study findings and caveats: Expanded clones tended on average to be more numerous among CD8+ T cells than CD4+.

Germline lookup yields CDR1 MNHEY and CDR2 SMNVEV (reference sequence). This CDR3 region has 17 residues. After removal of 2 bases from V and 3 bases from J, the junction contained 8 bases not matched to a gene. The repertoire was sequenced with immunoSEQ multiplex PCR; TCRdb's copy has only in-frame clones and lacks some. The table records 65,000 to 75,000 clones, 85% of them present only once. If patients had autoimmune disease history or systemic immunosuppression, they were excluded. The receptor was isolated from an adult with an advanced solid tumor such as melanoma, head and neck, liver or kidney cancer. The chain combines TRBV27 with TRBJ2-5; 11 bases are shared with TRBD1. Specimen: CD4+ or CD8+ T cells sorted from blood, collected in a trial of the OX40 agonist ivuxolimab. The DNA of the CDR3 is TGTGCCAGCAGTTTACTCCGGACAGGGGGCGCGGAAGAGACCCAGTACTTC. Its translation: CASSLLRTGGAEETQYF.